This TCR beta chain comes out of a study of control samples from healthy donors and cancer patients. Trimming pared 4 bases from V and 1 base from J, leaving 20 bases between. The CDR3 extends over 17 amino acids. Germline values: CDR1 SGHRS, CDR2 YFSETQ. TCRdb keeps only in-frame clones here, not all; method: immunoSEQ multiplex PCR. There are 150,000 to 200,000 clones in the sample, with roughly 2% held by the top ten. Sequences were obtained from blood. The origin of this receptor is a woman aged 25-40 years in good health. The V gene is TRBV5-1, the J gene TRBJ1-1; no definite D call. The CDR3 bases are TGCGCCAGCAGCCTTATGGTCTCACGGGCGTCGAACACTGAAGCTTTCTTT. Translation: CASSLMVSRASNTEAFF. The full variable domain, its missing parts supplied by reference TRBV5-1 and TRBJ1-1, is KAGVTQTPRYLIKTRGQQVTLSCSPISGHRSVSWYQQTPGQGLQFLFEYFSETQRNKGNFPGRFSGRQFSNSRSEMNVSTLELGDSALYLCASSLMVSRASNTEAFFGQGTRLTVV.